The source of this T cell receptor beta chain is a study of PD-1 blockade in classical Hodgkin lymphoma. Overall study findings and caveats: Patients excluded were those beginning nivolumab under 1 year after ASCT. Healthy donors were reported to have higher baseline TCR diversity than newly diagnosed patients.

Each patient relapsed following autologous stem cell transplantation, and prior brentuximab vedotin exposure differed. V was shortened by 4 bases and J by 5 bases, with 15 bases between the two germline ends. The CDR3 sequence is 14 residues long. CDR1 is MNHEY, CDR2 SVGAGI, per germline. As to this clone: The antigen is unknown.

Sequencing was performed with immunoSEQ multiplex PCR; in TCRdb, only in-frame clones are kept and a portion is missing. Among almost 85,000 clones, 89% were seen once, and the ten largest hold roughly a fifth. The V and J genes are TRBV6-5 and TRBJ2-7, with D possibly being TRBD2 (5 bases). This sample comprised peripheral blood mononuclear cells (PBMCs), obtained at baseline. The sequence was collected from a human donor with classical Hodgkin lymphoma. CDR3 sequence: CASSLWAGKNEQYF. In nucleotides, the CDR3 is TGTGCCAGCAGTTTATGGGCGGGTAAGAACGAGCAGTACTTC.